This is a list of T cell receptor beta chains from one sample in a study of vaccination and CD4 T cells after COVID-19. Using its own MiXCR run on the PCR reads, TCRdb lists one record per CDR3 protein. The sample holds about 19,000 distinct CDR3 sequences, around 55% seen once. No antigen has been assigned to these receptors. Source material: CD4+ T cells from blood, cultured in vitro. The receptors stem from a human donor who had recovered from COVID-19. The CDR3 runs from the conserved cysteine through the conserved F or W. The D gene is left open where the match is weak. Not every row has a clone size; where given, it reads once, few, many or a size class.

d_call j_call clone_size v_call cdr3_aa cdr3_nt
NA TRBJ2-5 once TRBV12-3/TRBV12-4 CASKEGGETQYF TGTGCCAGCAAAGAGGGCGGTGAGACCCAGTACTTC
NA TRBJ1-2 few TRBV20-1 CSARDPDGGGGNYYGYTF TGCAGTGCTAGAGATCCGGACGGGGGAGGAGGGAACTACTATGGCTACACCTTC
NA TRBJ2-7 few TRBV27 CASPFPSYNEQYF TGTGCCAGCCCCTTCCCGTCTTATAACGAGCAGTACTTC
NA TRBJ2-2 NA TRBV18 CASSPTDYTGELFF TGTGCCAGCTCACCTACAGACTACACCGGGGAGCTGTTTTTT
NA TRBJ2-1 NA TRBV27 CASSLLDRRTNEQFF TGTGCCAGCAGTTTATTAGACAGGCGAACCAATGAGCAGTTCTTC
NA TRBJ2-7 NA TRBV5-5 CASSFLVSGRGIFNYEQYF TGTGCCAGCAGCTTCCTGGTTTCAGGCAGAGGAATATTCAACTACGAGCAGTACTTC
TRBD1 TRBJ2-3 once TRBV7-2 CASRDGRTGATDTQYF TGTGCCAGCAGGGACGGGAGGACAGGGGCCACAGATACGCAGTATTTT
TRBD1 TRBJ2-7 NA TRBV10-2 CASRKGQNSYEQYF TGCGCCAGCAGAAAGGGACAGAACTCCTACGAGCAGTACTTC
TRBD2 TRBJ2-2 few TRBV2 CASRPPGLADTGELFF TGTGCCAGCAGGCCGCCGGGACTAGCGGACACCGGGGAGCTGTTTTTT
TRBD1 TRBJ2-3 NA TRBV6-1 CASRDREVDTQYF TGTGCCAGCCGGGACAGGGAGGTAGATACGCAGTATTTT
NA TRBJ2-2 NA TRBV2 CASSDGNTGELFF TGTGCCAGCAGTGACGGGAACACCGGGGAGCTGTTTTTT
NA TRBJ1-1 NA TRBV20-1 CSATLTKHRDTEAFF TGCAGTGCTACCTTAACAAAACACAGGGACACTGAAGCTTTCTTT
TRBD2 TRBJ2-7 NA TRBV15 CATSSKPLGLATYEQYF TGTGCCACCAGCAGCAAGCCCTTGGGACTAGCGACCTACGAGCAGTACTTC
TRBD1 TRBJ2-7 few TRBV10-1 CASSAATGGSYF TGCGCCAGCAGTGCGGCGACAGGGGGCTCGTACTTC
NA TRBJ1-2 NA TRBV19 CASSRGRLGLHHGYTF TGTGCCAGTAGTCGGGGGCGACTCGGACTACACCATGGCTACACCTTC
NA TRBJ2-2 few TRBV7-9 CASSSLTGTTGELFF TGTGCCAGCAGCTCCCTGACAGGTACCACCGGGGAGCTGTTTTTT
NA TRBJ1-5 NA TRBV27 CASSRFVPGNQPQHF TGTGCCAGCAGTCGATTCGTCCCCGGCAATCAGCCCCAGCATTTT
TRBD1 TRBJ1-2 few TRBV14 CASSRRTGDGYTF TGTGCCAGCAGCCGCCGGACAGGGGACGGCTACACCTTC
TRBD1 TRBJ2-5 few TRBV10-3 CAISPGTGRETQYF TGTGCCATCAGCCCAGGGACAGGGCGAGAGACCCAGTACTTC
NA TRBJ2-1 NA TRBV6-5 CASSYSGDRLNEQFF TGTGCCAGCAGTTACTCGGGGGATCGACTCAATGAGCAGTTCTTC
NA TRBJ1-1 few TRBV14 CASSQDWWLGGNTEAFF TGTGCCAGCAGCCAAGATTGGTGGTTGGGGGGAAACACTGAAGCTTTCTTT
TRBD2 TRBJ2-3 NA TRBV10-3 CAIILAGVTDTQYF TGTGCCATCATCCTAGCGGGAGTCACAGATACGCAGTATTTT
NA TRBJ1-1 once TRBV20-1 CSASFSPEAFF TGCAGTGCCTCCTTCAGTCCTGAAGCTTTCTTT
TRBD1 TRBJ1-1 NA TRBV5-1 CASSLDRGQGKAFF TGCGCCAGCAGCTTGGACAGGGGGCAAGGGAAAGCTTTCTTT
TRBD2 TRBJ2-7 few TRBV6-1 CASSEIGGSSYEQYF TGTGCCAGCAGTGAAATTGGCGGGAGTTCCTACGAGCAGTACTTC
TRBD2 TRBJ2-2 NA TRBV6-5 CASSWTGGGNTGELFF TGTGCCAGCAGTTGGACCGGGGGGGGGAACACCGGGGAGCTGTTTTTT
TRBD2 TRBJ2-3 once TRBV10-1 CASSGSSSGDTQYF TGCGCCAGCAGTGGGTCCTCTAGCGGAGATACGCAGTATTTT
NA TRBJ2-3 NA TRBV5-4 CATRGGSFSTDTQYF TGTGCCACCAGGGGGGGATCTTTCTCCACAGATACGCAGTATTTT
TRBD2 TRBJ2-3 NA TRBV6-1 CASPGLSLSTDTQYF TGTGCCAGCCCGGGACTATCTCTCAGCACAGATACGCAGTATTTT
NA TRBJ1-5 NA TRBV6-1 CASREGGGGQPQHF TGTGCCAGCAGGGAGGGGGGGGGAGGTCAGCCCCAGCATTTT
TRBD2 TRBJ2-5 NA TRBV28 CASSQHRLALPETQYF TGTGCCAGCAGTCAACACCGACTAGCCCTCCCCGAGACCCAGTACTTC
TRBD2 TRBJ2-3 NA TRBV6-1 CASTLAGGTDTQYF TGTGCCAGCACGTTAGCGGGAGGGACAGATACGCAGTATTTT
NA TRBJ2-2 NA TRBV3-1 CASSHHRETGELFF TGTGCCAGCAGCCACCACAGGGAAACCGGGGAGCTGTTTTTT
NA TRBJ1-6 NA TRBV12-3/TRBV12-4 CASSLVSQGPLNSPLHF TGTGCCAGCAGTTTAGTGTCGCAGGGACCCCTGAATTCACCCCTCCACTTT
NA TRBJ2-7 NA TRBV19 CASSNLGRGGEWKEQYF TGTGCCAGTAGTAACCTCGGGAGAGGCGGGGAGTGGAAGGAGCAGTACTTC
NA TRBJ1-2 NA TRBV2 CASSEPRTRRGYTF TGTGCCAGCAGTGAGCCCAGGACACGGCGGGGCTACACCTTC
NA TRBJ2-7 NA TRBV2 CASSGGNEQYF TGTGCCAGCAGTGGAGGAAACGAGCAGTACTTC
NA TRBJ2-3 NA TRBV7-6 CASSLGSTDTQYF TGTGCCAGCAGCTTAGGAAGCACAGATACGCAGTATTTT
NA TRBJ1-5 NA TRBV20-1 CSARGTVYSNQPQHF TGCAGTGCTAGGGGTACAGTATATAGCAATCAGCCCCAGCATTTT
NA TRBJ1-4 NA TRBV11-3 CASSLTQGEKLFF TGTGCCAGCAGCCTAACCCAGGGCGAAAAACTGTTTTTT
NA TRBJ2-3 NA TRBV10-1 CASSESGFPDTQYF TGCGCCAGCAGTGAGTCGGGGTTCCCAGATACGCAGTATTTT
TRBD1 TRBJ1-2 NA TRBV28 CASSFSTGQGYGYTF TGTGCCAGCAGTTTTAGCACGGGACAGGGCTATGGCTACACCTTC
TRBD2 TRBJ2-5 NA TRBV5-1 CASSVASGRSQETQYF TGCGCCAGCAGCGTAGCTAGCGGGAGGTCCCAAGAGACCCAGTACTTC